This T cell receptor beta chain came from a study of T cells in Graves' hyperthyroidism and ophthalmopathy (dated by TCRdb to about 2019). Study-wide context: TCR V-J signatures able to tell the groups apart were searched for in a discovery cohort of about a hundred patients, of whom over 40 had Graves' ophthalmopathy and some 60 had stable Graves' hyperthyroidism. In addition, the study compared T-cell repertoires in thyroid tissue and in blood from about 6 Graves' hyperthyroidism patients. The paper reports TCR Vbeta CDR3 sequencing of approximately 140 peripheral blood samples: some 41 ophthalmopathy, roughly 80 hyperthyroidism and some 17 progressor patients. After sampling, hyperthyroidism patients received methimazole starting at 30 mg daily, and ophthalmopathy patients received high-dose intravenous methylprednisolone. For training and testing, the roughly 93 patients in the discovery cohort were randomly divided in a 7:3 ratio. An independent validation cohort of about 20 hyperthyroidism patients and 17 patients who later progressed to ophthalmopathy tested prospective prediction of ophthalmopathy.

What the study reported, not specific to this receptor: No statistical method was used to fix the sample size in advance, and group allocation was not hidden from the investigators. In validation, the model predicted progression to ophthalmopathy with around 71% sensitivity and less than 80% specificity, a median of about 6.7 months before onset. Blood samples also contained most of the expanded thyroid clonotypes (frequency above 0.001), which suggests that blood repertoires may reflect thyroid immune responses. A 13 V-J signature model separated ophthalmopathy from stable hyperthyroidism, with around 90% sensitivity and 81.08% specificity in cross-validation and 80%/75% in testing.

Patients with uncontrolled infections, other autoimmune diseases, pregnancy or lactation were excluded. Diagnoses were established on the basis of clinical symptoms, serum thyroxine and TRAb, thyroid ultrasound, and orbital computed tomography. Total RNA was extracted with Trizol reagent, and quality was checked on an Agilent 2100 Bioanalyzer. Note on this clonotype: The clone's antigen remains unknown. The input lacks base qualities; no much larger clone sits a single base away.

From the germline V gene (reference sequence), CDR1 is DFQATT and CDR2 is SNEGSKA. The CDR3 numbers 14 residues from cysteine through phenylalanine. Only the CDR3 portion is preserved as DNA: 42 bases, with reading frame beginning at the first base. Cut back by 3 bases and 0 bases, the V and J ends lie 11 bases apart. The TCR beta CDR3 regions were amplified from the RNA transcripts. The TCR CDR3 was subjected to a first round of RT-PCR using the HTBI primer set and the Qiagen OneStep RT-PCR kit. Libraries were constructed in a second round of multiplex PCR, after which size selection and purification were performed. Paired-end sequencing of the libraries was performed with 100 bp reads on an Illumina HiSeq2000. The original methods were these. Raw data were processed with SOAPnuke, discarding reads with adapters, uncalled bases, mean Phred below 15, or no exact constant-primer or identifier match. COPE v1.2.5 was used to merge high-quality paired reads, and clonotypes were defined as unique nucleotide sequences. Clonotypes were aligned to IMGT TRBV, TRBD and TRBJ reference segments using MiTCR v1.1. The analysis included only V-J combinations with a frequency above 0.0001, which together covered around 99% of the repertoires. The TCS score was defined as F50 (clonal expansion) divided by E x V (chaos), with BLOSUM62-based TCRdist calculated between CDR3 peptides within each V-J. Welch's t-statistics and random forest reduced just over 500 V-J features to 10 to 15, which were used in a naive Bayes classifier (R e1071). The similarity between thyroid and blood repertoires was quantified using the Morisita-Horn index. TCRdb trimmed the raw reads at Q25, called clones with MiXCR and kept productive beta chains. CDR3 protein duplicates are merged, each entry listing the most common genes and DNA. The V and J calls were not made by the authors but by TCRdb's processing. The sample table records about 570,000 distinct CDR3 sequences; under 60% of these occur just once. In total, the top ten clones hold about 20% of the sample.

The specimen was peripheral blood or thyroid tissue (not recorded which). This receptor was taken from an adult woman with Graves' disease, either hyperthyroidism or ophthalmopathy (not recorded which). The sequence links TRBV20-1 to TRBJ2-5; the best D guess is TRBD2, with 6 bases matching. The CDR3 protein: CSARVAEYQETQYF. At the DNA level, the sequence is TGCAGTGCTAGGGTAGCGGAGTACCAAGAGACCCAGTACTTC.